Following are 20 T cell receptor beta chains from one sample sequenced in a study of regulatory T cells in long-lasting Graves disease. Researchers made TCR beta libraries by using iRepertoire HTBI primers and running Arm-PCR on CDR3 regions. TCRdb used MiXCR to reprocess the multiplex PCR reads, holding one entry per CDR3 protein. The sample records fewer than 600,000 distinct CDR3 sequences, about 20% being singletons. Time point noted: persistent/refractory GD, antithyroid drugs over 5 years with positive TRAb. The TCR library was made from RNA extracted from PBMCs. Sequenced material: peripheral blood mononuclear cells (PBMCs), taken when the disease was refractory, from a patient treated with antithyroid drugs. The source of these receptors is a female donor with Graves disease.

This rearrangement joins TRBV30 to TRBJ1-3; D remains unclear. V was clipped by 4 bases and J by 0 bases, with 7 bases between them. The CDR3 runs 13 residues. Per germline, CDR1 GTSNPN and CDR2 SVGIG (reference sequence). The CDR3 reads CAWTGDSGNTIYF. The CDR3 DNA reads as TGTGCCTGGACAGGCGACTCTGGAAACACCATATATTTT.

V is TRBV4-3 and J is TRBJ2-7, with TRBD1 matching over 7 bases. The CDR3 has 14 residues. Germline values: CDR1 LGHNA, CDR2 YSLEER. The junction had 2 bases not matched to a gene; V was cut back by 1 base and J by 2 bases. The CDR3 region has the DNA TGCGCCAGCAGCCAAGGGGACAGACCCTACGAGCAGTACTTC. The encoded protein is CASSQGDRPYEQYF.

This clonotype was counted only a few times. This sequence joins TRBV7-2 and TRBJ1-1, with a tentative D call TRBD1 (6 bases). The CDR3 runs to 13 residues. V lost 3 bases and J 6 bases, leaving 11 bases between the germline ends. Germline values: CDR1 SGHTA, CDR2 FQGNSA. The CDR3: CASSFRTAAEAFF. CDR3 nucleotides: TGTGCCAGCAGCTTTCGGACAGCGGCTGAAGCTTTCTTT.

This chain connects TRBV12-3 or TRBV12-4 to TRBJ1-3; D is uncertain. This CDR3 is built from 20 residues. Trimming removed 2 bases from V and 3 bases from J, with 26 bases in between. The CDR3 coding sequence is TGTGCCAGCAGTTTAACATTATATTCGGGTCGCAGGTCCTTTGGAAACACCATATATTTT. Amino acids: CASSLTLYSGRRSFGNTIYF.

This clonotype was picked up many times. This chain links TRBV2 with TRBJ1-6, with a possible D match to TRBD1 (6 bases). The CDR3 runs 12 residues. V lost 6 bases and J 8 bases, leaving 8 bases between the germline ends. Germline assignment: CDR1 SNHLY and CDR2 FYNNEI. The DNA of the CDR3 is TGTGCCAGCAGCAGGGGTGATTCACCCCTCCACTTT. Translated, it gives CASSRGDSPLHF.

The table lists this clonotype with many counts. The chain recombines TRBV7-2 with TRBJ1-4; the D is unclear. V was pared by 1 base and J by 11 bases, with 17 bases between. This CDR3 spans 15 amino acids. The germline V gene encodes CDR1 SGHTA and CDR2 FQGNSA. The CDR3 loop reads CASSLVLEEGSKLFF. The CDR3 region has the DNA TGTGCCAGCAGCTTAGTGTTGGAGGAGGGTTCCAAACTGTTTTTT.

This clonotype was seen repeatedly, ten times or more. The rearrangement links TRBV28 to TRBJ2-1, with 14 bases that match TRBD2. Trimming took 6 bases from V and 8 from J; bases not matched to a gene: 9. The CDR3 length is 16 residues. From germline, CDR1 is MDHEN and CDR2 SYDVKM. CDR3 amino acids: CASSKITGLAGDEQFF. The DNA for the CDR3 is TGTGCCAGCAGCAAGATTACGGGACTAGCGGGAGATGAGCAGTTCTTC.

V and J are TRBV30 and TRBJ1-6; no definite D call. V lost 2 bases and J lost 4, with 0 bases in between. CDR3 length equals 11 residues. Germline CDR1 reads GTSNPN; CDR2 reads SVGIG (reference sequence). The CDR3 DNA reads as TGTGCCTGGAGTTATAATTCACCCCTCCACTTT. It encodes CAWSYNSPLHF.

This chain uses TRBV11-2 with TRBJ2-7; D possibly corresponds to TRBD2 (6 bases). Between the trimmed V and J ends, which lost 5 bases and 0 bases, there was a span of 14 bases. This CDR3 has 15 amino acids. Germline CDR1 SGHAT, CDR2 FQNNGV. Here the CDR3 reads CASSPVEGPSYEQYF. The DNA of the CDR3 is TGTGCCAGCAGCCCCGTGGAGGGACCCTCCTACGAGCAGTACTTC.

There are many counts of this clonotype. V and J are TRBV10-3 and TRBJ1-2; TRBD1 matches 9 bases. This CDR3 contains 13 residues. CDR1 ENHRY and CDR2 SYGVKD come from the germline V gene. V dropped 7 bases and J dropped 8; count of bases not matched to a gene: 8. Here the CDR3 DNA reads TGTGCCATCAATCCCGGGACAGGGAACGGCTACACCTTC. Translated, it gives CAINPGTGNGYTF.

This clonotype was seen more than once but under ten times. Here the CDR3 reads CASSYLHLSDQPQHF. The CDR3 DNA is TGTGCCAGCAGTTACCTACACCTCTCCGACCAGCCCCAGCATTTT. V gene TRBV6-5 combines with J gene TRBJ1-5, with D uncertain. With 2 bases removed from V and 7 bases from J, the gap between germline ends came to 15 bases. The CDR3 length is 15 residues. CDR1 and CDR2 (germline): MNHEY, SVGAGI.

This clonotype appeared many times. CDR3 residues: CASSSSGLPEVTQYF. In DNA, the CDR3 is TGTGCCAGCAGCTCCTCGGGACTACCCGAGGTGACCCAGTACTTC. This rearrangement joins TRBV7-3 to TRBJ2-5, with 7 bases matching TRBD2. The CDR3 totals 15 residues. CDR1 is SGHTA and CDR2 is FQGTGA in the germline V gene. Trimming removed 4 bases from V and 7 bases from J; junction bases left unmatched: 12.

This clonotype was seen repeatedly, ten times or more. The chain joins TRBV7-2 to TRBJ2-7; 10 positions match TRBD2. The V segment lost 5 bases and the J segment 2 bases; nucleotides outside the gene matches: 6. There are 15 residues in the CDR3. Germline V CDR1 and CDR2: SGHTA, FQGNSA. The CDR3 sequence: CASSAWTSGAYEQYF. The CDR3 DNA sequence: TGTGCCAGCAGCGCTTGGACTAGCGGAGCCTACGAGCAGTACTTC.

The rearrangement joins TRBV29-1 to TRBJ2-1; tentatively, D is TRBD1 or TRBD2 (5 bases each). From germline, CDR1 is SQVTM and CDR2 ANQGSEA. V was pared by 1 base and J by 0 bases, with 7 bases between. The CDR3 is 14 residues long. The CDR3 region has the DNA TGCAGCGTTGAAGGGGGGACCTCCTACAATGAGCAGTTCTTC. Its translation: CSVEGGTSYNEQFF.

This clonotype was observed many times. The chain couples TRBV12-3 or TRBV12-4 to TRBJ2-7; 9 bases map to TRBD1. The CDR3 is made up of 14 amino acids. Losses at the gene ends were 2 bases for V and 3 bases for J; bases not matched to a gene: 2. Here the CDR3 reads CASSLTGGSYEQYF. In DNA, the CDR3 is TGTGCCAGCAGTTTAACAGGGGGCAGCTACGAGCAGTACTTC.

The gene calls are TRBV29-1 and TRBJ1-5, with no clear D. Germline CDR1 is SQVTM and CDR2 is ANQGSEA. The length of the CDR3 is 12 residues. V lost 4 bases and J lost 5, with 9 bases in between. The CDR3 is CSVGELDQPQHF. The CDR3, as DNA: TGCAGCGTTGGAGAACTCGATCAGCCCCAGCATTTT. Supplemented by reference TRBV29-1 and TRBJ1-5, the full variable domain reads SAVISQKPSRDICQRGTSLTIQCQVDSQVTMMFWYRQQPGQSLTLIATANQGSEATYESGFVIDKFPISRPNLTFSTLTVSNMSPEDSSIYLCSVGELDQPQHFGDGTRLSIL.

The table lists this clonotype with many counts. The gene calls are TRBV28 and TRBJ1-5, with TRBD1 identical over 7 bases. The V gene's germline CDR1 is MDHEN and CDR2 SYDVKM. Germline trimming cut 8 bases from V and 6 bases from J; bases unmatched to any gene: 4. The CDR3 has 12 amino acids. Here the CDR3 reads CASRQGLQPQHF. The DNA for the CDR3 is TGTGCCAGCCGACAGGGTCTTCAGCCCCAGCATTTT. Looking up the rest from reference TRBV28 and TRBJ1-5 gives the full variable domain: DVKVTQSSRYLVKRTGEKVFLECVQDMDHENMFWYRQDPGLGLRLIYFSYDVKMKEKGDIPEGYSVSREKKERFSLILESASTNQTSMYLCASRQGLQPQHFGDGTRLSIL.

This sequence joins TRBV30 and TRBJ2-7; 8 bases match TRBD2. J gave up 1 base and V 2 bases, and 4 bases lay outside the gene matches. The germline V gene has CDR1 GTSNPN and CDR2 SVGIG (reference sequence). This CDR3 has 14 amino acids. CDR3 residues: CAWSRVAGSYEQYF. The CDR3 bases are TGTGCCTGGAGTAGAGTAGCGGGATCCTACGAGCAGTACTTC.

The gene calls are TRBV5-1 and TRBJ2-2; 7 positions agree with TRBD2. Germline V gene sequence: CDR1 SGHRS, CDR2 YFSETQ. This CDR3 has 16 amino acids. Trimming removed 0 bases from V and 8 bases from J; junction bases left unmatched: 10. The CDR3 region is CASSLAGGRTPGELFF. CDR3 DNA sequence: TGCGCCAGCAGCTTGGCGGGAGGCCGAACACCGGGGGAGCTGTTTTTT.

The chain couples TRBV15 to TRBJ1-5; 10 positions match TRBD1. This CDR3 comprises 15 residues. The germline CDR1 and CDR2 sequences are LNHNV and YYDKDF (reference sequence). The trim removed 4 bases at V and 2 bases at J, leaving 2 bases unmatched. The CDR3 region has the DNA TGTGCCACCAGCACCGACAGGGGGCGCAATCAGCCCCAGCATTTT. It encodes CATSTDRGRNQPQHF.